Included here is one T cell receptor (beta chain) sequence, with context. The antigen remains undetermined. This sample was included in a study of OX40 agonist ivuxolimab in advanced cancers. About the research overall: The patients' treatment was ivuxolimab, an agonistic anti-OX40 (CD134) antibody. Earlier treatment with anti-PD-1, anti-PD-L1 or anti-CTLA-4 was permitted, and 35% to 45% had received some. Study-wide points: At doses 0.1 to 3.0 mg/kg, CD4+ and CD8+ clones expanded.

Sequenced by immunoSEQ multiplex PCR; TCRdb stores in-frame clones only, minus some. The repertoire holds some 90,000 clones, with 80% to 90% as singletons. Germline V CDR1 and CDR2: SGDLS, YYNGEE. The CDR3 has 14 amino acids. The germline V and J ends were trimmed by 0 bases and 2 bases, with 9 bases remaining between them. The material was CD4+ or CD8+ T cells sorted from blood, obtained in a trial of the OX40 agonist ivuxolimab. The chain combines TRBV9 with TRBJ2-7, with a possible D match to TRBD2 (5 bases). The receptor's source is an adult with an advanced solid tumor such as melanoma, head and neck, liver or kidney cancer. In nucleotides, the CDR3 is TGTGCCAGCAGCGTAGATCCGGGGACCTACGAGCAGTACTTC. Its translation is CASSVDPGTYEQYF.